The rows below give T cell receptor beta chains drawn from one sample of a study of Tregs in tolerant kidney transplant recipients. Libraries were prepared by immunoSEQ multiplex PCR; TCRdb keeps only in-frame clonotypes and omits some of them. The sample has about 64,000 clones; about 87% are singletons. The sample was CD4+ T cells from blood (PBMCs), taken 6 months after the transplant. These receptors were obtained from a human patient who received a combined kidney and bone marrow transplant. Some T cells may possibly be graft donor cells. Both conserved end residues are part of each CDR3. A D gene is named only where the DNA matches it firmly. Part of the rows lack a size; the others show once, few, many or a class for expanded clones.

clone_size,v_call,j_call,d_call,cdr3_aa,cdr3_nt
NA,TRBV18,TRBJ1-1,TRBD1,CASSLLRTGANTEAFF,TGTGCCAGCTCACTTCTTCGGACAGGGGCGAACACTGAAGCTTTCTTT
NA,TRBV30,TRBJ1-2,NA,CAWSLADYYGYTF,TGTGCCTGGAGCCTGGCAGACTACTATGGCTACACCTTC
NA,TRBV6-5,TRBJ2-1,NA,CASSYQGYYNEQFF,TGTGCCAGCAGTTACCAGGGGTACTACAATGAGCAGTTCTTC
NA,TRBV11-2,TRBJ1-5,NA,CASSRYSNQPQHF,TGTGCCAGCAGTCGGTATAGCAATCAGCCCCAGCATTTT
few,TRBV6-1,TRBJ2-5,TRBD1,CASNRMGTGLQTQYF,TGTGCCAGCAACCGAATGGGGACAGGGCTGCAGACCCAGTACTTC
NA,TRBV19,TRBJ2-3,NA,CASSTQQALDTQYF,TGTGCCAGTAGTACACAACAGGCGCTGGATACGCAGTATTTT
NA,TRBV18,TRBJ2-7,TRBD1,CASSFLSGTGVLREQYF,TGTGCCAGCTCATTCCTCTCCGGGACAGGGGTCCTCCGCGAGCAGTACTTC
NA,TRBV7-9,TRBJ2-7,NA,CASSLGQGQYF,TGTGCCAGCAGCTTAGGTCAGGGCCAGTACTTC
NA,TRBV12-5,TRBJ1-3,NA,CASGSDSSGNTIYF,TGTGCTAGTGGATCTGACAGCTCTGGAAACACCATATATTTT
NA,TRBV7-2,TRBJ2-7,NA,CASSLQGKREQYF,TGTGCCAGCAGCTTACAGGGAAAGCGCGAGCAGTACTTC
NA,TRBV19,TRBJ1-5,NA,CASNNFDRSNQPQHF,TGTGCCAGTAATAACTTCGACAGGAGCAATCAGCCCCAGCATTTT
NA,TRBV5-1,TRBJ2-7,TRBD2,CASSFPSGGGSEQYF,TGCGCCAGCAGCTTCCCTAGCGGGGGCGGGAGCGAGCAGTACTTC
NA,TRBV19,TRBJ2-7,NA,CASSIKGFGYEQYF,TGTGCCAGTAGTATCAAGGGGTTTGGTTACGAGCAGTACTTC
NA,TRBV18,TRBJ2-2,TRBD1,CASSPPGQGPRELFF,TGTGCCAGCTCACCACCGGGACAGGGGCCCAGGGAGCTGTTTTTT
NA,TRBV5-1,TRBJ2-1,TRBD1,CASSPGTGLRGQFF,TGCGCCAGCAGCCCAGGGACAGGCCTGAGAGGGCAGTTCTTC
NA,TRBV18,TRBJ1-5,NA,CASSQGQLNQPQHF,TGTGCCAGCTCACAGGGGCAGCTCAATCAGCCCCAGCATTTT
NA,TRBV19,TRBJ2-3,NA,CASTPRKGTDTQYF,TGTGCCAGTACCCCGAGGAAGGGGACAGATACGCAGTATTTT
NA,TRBV7-9,TRBJ2-7,TRBD1,CASSPQGDRVYEQYF,TGTGCCAGCAGCCCGCAAGGGGACAGGGTCTACGAGCAGTACTTC
NA,TRBV7-8,TRBJ2-7,TRBD1,CASSSPRQGSYEQYF,TGTGCCAGCAGCTCCCCTAGACAGGGTTCCTACGAGCAGTACTTC
few,TRBV18,TRBJ2-7,TRBD2,CASSPQQLKLAGVPLEQYF,TGTGCCAGCTCACCACAACAGTTAAAACTAGCGGGAGTTCCCCTTGAGCAGTACTTC
NA,TRBV30,TRBJ1-5,TRBD1,CAWSLGQGNQPQHF,TGTGCCTGGAGTTTAGGACAGGGTAATCAGCCCCAGCATTTT
NA,TRBV6-1,TRBJ1-2,TRBD1,CASSAPGQGVFGYTF,TGTGCCAGCAGTGCTCCGGGACAGGGGGTATTTGGCTACACCTTC
NA,TRBV6-5,TRBJ2-7,NA,CASSYARGAYEQYF,TGTGCCAGCAGTTACGCTAGGGGCGCCTACGAGCAGTACTTC
NA,TRBV28,TRBJ1-6,NA,CASIDRTNSPLHF,TGTGCCAGCATCGACAGGACAAATTCCCCCCTCCACTTT
NA,TRBV6-6,TRBJ1-2,NA,CASTNRNYGYTF,TGTGCCAGCACCAACAGGAACTATGGCTACACCTTC
few,TRBV5-1,TRBJ1-4,NA,CASSREGGREKLFF,TGCGCCAGCAGCCGGGAGGGGGGCAGAGAAAAACTGTTTTTT
NA,TRBV7-9,TRBJ2-6,TRBD1,CASSLTGLYGGANVLTF,TGTGCCAGCAGCCTGACAGGGTTGTACGGCGGGGCCAACGTCCTGACTTTC
NA,TRBV5-1,TRBJ2-1,TRBD2,CASSLGGTSGRIEQFF,TGCGCCAGCAGCTTGGGGGGGACTAGCGGGAGAATCGAGCAGTTCTTC
NA,TRBV9,TRBJ2-7,TRBD1,CASSEGQGVYEQYF,TGTGCCAGCAGCGAAGGACAGGGGGTATACGAGCAGTACTTC
NA,TRBV7-9,TRBJ1-1,NA,CASSLEAGNEAFF,TGTGCCAGCAGCTTAGAAGCGGGGAATGAAGCTTTCTTT
NA,TRBV30,TRBJ1-1,NA,CAWIDRNTEAFF,TGTGCCTGGATTGACAGGAACACTGAAGCTTTCTTT
NA,TRBV7-7,TRBJ2-5,TRBD2,CASSPSSGPQETQYF,TGTGCCAGCAGCCCCTCTAGCGGACCCCAAGAGACCCAGTACTTC
NA,TRBV7-5,TRBJ2-7,NA,CVRSLVWDRRSYEQYF,TGTGTCAGAAGCTTAGTATGGGACAGGCGATCCTACGAGCAGTACTTC
NA,TRBV10-3,TRBJ2-7,TRBD2,CAIRKAGDSYEQYF,TGTGCCATCAGGAAGGCGGGGGACTCCTACGAGCAGTACTTC
NA,TRBV4-3,TRBJ2-2,NA,CASSPSSAGELFF,TGCGCCAGCAGCCCCTCTAGCGCCGGGGAGCTGTTTTTT
NA,TRBV7-2,TRBJ2-2,TRBD2,CASSYSGSNTGELFF,TGTGCCAGCAGCTACAGCGGGAGCAACACCGGGGAGCTGTTTTTT
NA,TRBV14,TRBJ2-2,TRBD2,CASSQELAGAGELFF,TGTGCCAGCAGCCAAGAGCTAGCGGGAGCCGGGGAGCTGTTTTTT
NA,TRBV15,TRBJ1-2,NA,CATSRVVSNYGYTF,TGTGCCACCAGCAGAGTCGTTTCTAACTATGGCTACACCTTC
NA,TRBV6-5,TRBJ1-2,NA,CASSYSLPGGGYTF,TGTGCCAGCAGTTACTCCCTTCCGGGAGGAGGCTACACCTTC
NA,TRBV28,TRBJ2-7,TRBD2,CASSFIPLGGGGRNEQYF,TGTGCCAGCAGTTTCATACCCCTCGGGGGCGGGGGGAGAAACGAGCAGTACTTC
NA,TRBV4-3,TRBJ1-6,NA,CASSRRQEYNSPLHF,TGCGCCAGCAGCCGGAGACAGGAGTATAATTCACCCCTCCACTTT
NA,TRBV5-6,TRBJ2-3,TRBD2,CASSLATSGRTDTQYF,TGTGCCAGCAGCCTAGCGACTAGCGGTCGCACAGATACGCAGTATTTT
NA,TRBV11-2,TRBJ2-5,NA,CASRSTRVETQYF,TGTGCCAGCAGGAGTACTAGGGTTGAGACCCAGTACTTC
NA,TRBV10-3,TRBJ2-3,NA,CAISERRGGEPDTQYF,TGTGCCATCAGTGAGAGGAGGGGGGGCGAGCCAGATACGCAGTATTTT
NA,TRBV4-2,TRBJ2-1,TRBD2,CASSQFETSAYNEQFF,TGTGCCAGCAGCCAATTCGAGACTAGCGCTTACAATGAGCAGTTCTTC
once,TRBV19,TRBJ1-2,NA,CATKLDYGYTF,TGTGCCACCAAACTCGACTATGGCTACACCTTC
NA,TRBV18,TRBJ2-5,TRBD2,CASSPLGGETQYF,TGTGCCAGCTCACCACTCGGGGGGGAGACCCAGTACTTC
NA,TRBV27,TRBJ2-7,TRBD2,CASMGLAATYEQYF,TGTGCCAGCATGGGACTAGCGGCTACCTACGAGCAGTACTTC
NA,TRBV5-1,TRBJ2-1,TRBD2,CASSPPLAGEGDEQFF,TGCGCCAGCAGCCCCCCCCTAGCGGGGGAAGGGGATGAGCAGTTCTTC